The T cell receptor beta chain under discussion was sequenced for a study of T cells in Graves' hyperthyroidism and ophthalmopathy (dated by TCRdb to about 2019). About the investigation overall: Peripheral blood was sampled at the time of initial diagnosis, prior to any treatment. TCR V-J signatures able to tell the groups apart were searched for in a discovery cohort of some 97 patients, of whom fewer than 45 had Graves' ophthalmopathy and around 56 had stable Graves' hyperthyroidism. Prospective prediction of ophthalmopathy was tested in an independent validation cohort consisting of 18 hyperthyroidism patients and over 15 patients who later progressed to ophthalmopathy. The approximately 90 discovery patients were randomly split 7:3 into training and test sets. The study also compared thyroid tissue and blood T-cell repertoires from roughly 6 Graves' hyperthyroidism patients. Following sampling, methimazole starting at 30 mg daily was given to hyperthyroidism patients, and high-dose intravenous methylprednisolone was given to ophthalmopathy patients. The paper describes TCR Vbeta CDR3 sequencing of 140 or so peripheral blood samples, made up of roughly 40 ophthalmopathy patients, roughly 80 hyperthyroidism patients and roughly 17 progressor patients.

The TCR beta CDR3 regions were amplified from RNA transcripts. A first-round RT-PCR of the TCR CDR3 used the HTBI primer set with the Qiagen OneStep RT-PCR kit. Libraries were constructed in a second round of multiplex PCR, after which size selection and purification were performed. The libraries were sequenced on an Illumina HiSeq2000 using paired-end 100 bp reads. The paper's data handling went like this. SOAPnuke was used to process the raw data, throwing out any read that contained adapters or uncalled bases, had a mean Phred below 15, or lacked an exact constant-primer or identifier match. COPE v1.2.5 was used to merge the high-quality paired reads, and each unique nucleotide sequence was defined as a clonotype. Clonotypes were aligned to IMGT TRBV, TRBD and TRBJ reference segments using MiTCR v1.1. The analysis was restricted to V-J combinations with a frequency above 0.0001, which together covered just over 98% of the repertoires. A TCS score was defined as the ratio between F50 (clonal expansion) and ExV (chaos), using BLOSUM62-based TCRdist between CDR3 peptides within each V-J. Welch's t-statistics and random forest reduced 500 to 650 V-J features to roughly 13, which were used in a naive Bayes classifier (R e1071). TCRdb reanalyzed the raw reads on its own, using fastp at Q25 for trimming and MiXCR for clone calling, and kept in-frame beta chains. Duplicate CDR3 protein sequences are folded into a single record with the most common DNA and genes. The V and J calls were not made by the authors but by TCRdb's processing. Here the sample has about 380,000 distinct CDR3 sequences; approximately 15% occur a single time. The ten largest make up 11% of the sample.

Graves' hyperthyroidism was defined as stable when no progression to ophthalmopathy occurred over 18 months of follow-up. Hyperthyroidism patients were newly diagnosed, with disease duration under 2 months, and aged 18 to 65 years. The study excluded patients with uncontrolled infections, other autoimmune diseases, pregnancy or lactation. Clinical symptoms, serum thyroxine and TRAb, thyroid ultrasound, and orbital computed tomography formed the basis for the diagnoses. Ficoll-Paque density gradient centrifugation was used to isolate PBMCs from 8 to 10 ml of fresh peripheral blood. Trizol reagent was used to extract total RNA, and RNA quality was then checked on an Agilent 2100 Bioanalyzer. Of note for this clonotype: This receptor's antigen is unknown. Base quality data are lacking; no much larger clone is found one base away.

General findings and caveats noted by the study authors: In cross-validation, a model built on a 13 V-J signature told ophthalmopathy apart from stable hyperthyroidism with 85% to 90% sensitivity and about 81% specificity, and in testing the same model reached 80%/75%. Most expanded thyroid clonotypes (frequency above 0.001) were also found in blood, which suggests that blood repertoires may mirror thyroid immune responses. During validation, the model predicted progression to ophthalmopathy a median of around six months ahead of onset, with around 71% sensitivity and around 73% specificity. No statistical method was used to fix the sample size in advance, and group allocation was not hidden from the investigators.

The origin of this receptor is a woman aged 55-69 years with Graves' hyperthyroidism. Sequencing was performed on blood.

The sequence in DNA is TGTGCCAGCAGTCCCCGGGGGACTAGCCAAGAGACCCAGTACTTC. Its product reads: CASSPRGTSQETQYF. This chain is built from TRBV12-3 or TRBV12-4 and TRBJ2-5; TRBD2 agrees with 8 junctional bases. Measured from the cysteine to the phenylalanine, the CDR3 is 15 residues long. The entry retains the CDR3 DNA only, 45 bases that are in frame from base 1. Trimmed from V: 5 bases; trimmed from J: 1 base; junction bases lacking a gene match: 6.